This T cell receptor beta chain is drawn from a study of shared clonotypes between healthy human individuals. The overall study: Each donor's CD8 memory used one plate, CD8 naive two, each CD4 subset three. Study-wide results and limits: The expectation was that sequencing depth would affect clonotype sharing among donors.

V was trimmed by 2 bases and J by 2 bases, leaving 13 bases between them. Germline V gene data show CDR1 as MNHEY and CDR2 as SMNVEV (reference sequence). CDR3 size: 15 residues. Libraries were prepared by immunoSEQ multiplex PCR; TCRdb keeps only in-frame clonotypes and omits some of them. The repertoire holds under 850,000 clones, with 80% to 95% as singletons. Comments on this clone: What it binds is not known.

CD45RO-negative, CCR7-selected cells formed the naive CD8 fraction, which excluded terminally differentiated effector memory CD45RA+ cells. The sequence derives from a man aged 25-45 years in good health. The sequenced sample consisted of naive CD8+ T cells sorted from blood. The chain recombines TRBV27 with TRBJ2-7; the D is unclear. CDR3 protein: CASSLDAGFPYEQYF. CDR3 in DNA: TGTGCCAGCAGTTTAGACGCCGGGTTCCCCTACGAGCAGTACTTC.